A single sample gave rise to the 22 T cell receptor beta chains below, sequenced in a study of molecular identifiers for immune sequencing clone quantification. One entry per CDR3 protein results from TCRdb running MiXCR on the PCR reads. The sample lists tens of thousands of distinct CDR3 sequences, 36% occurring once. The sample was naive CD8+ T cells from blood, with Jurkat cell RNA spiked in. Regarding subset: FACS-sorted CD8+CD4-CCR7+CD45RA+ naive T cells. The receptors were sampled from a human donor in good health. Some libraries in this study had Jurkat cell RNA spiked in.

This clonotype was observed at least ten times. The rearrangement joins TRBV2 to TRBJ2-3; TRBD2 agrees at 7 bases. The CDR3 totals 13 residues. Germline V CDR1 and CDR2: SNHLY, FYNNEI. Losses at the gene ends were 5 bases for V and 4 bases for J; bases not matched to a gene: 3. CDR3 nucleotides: TGTGCCAGCAGTCCCGGGAGGCCAGATACGCAGTATTTT. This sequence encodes CASSPGRPDTQYF.

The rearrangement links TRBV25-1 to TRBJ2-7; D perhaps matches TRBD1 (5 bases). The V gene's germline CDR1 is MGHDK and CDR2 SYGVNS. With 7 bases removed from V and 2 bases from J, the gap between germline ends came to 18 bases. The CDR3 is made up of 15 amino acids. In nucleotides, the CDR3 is TGTGCCAGCACCGAGACAAGGAAGGGGCCCTACGAGCAGTACTTC. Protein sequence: CASTETRKGPYEQYF.

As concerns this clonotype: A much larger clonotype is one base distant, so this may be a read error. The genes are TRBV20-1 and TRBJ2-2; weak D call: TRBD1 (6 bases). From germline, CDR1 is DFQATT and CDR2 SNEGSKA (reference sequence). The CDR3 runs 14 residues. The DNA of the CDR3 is TGCGGTATCGACAGGTCTGGAGACACCGAGGAGCTGTTTTTT. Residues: CGIDRSGDTEELFF.

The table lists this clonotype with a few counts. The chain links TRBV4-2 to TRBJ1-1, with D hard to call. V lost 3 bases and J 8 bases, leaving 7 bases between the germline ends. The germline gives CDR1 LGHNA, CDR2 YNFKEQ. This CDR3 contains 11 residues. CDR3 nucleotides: TGTGCCAGCAGCCACCTAAGAGAAGCTTTCTTT. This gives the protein CASSHLREAFF.

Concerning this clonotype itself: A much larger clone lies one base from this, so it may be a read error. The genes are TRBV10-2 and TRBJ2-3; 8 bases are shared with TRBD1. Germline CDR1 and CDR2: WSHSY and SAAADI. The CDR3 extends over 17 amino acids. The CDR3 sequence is CASSESTGVGYTDTQNF. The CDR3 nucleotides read TGCGCCAGCAGTGAGTCGACAGGGGTGGGCTACACAGATACGCAGAATTTT.

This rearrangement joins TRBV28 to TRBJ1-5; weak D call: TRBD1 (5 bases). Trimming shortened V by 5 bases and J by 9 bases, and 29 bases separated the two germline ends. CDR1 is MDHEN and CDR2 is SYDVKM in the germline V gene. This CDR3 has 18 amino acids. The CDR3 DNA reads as TGTGCCAGCAGTCCCTCGTTCCTAATGGGGGAGCAATTGGGGCCCCAGCATTTT. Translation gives CASSPSFLMGEQLGPQHF.

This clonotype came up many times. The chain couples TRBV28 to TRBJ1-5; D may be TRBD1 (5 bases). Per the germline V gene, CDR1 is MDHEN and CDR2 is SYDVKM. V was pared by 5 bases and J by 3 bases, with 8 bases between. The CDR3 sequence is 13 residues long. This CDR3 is CASSIGTNQPQHF. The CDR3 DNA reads TGTGCCAGCAGTATAGGGACCAATCAGCCCCAGCATTTT.

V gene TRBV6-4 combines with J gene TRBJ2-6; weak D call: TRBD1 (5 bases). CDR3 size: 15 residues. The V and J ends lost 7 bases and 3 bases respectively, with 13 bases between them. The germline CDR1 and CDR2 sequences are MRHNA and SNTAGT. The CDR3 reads CASKSRAFGANVLTF. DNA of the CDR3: TGTGCCAGCAAGTCCAGGGCCTTTGGGGCCAACGTCCTGACTTTC.

The DNA for the CDR3 is TGCGCCAGCAGCCAAGAGAGACTAGCGGGTCCCTACAATGAGCAGTTCTTC. Translated, it gives CASSQERLAGPYNEQFF. The chain has TRBV4-3 and TRBJ2-1; 10 bases map to TRBD2. Unmatched junction bases numbered 4, after V lost 0 bases and J lost 2 bases. Germline V gene lookup returns CDR1 LGHNA and CDR2 YSLEER. The CDR3 runs 17 residues.

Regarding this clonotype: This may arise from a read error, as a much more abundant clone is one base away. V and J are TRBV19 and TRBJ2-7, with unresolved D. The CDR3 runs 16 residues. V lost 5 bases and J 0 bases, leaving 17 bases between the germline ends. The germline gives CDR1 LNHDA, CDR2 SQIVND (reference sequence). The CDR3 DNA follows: TGTGCCAGTAGTTGCTCTAGTGCCTCCTCCTCCTACGAGCAGTACTTC. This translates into CASSCSSASSSYEQYF.

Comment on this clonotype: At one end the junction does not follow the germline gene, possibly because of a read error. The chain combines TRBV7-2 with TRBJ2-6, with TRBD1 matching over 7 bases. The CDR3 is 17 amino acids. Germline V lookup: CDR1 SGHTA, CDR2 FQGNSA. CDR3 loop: CASTPPPDRAGANVQTF. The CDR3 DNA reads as TGTGCCAGCACCCCCCCCCCTGACAGGGCTGGGGCCAACGTCCAGACTTTC.

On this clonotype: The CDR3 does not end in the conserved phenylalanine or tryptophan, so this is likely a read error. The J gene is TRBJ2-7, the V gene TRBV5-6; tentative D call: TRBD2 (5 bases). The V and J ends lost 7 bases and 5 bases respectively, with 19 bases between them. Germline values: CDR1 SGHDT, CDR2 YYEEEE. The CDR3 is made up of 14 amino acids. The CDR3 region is CASSGRPGIHEQYC. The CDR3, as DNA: TGTGCCAGCTCAGGACGACCCGGGATTCACGAGCAGTACTGC.

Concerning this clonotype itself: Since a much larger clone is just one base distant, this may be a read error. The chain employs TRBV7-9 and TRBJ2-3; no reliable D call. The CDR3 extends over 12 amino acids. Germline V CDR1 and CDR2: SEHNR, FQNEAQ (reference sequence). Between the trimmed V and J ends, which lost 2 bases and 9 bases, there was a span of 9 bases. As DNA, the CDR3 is TGTGCCAGCAGCTTAAGGGCGGAGACGCAGTATTTT. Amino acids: CASSLRAETQYF.

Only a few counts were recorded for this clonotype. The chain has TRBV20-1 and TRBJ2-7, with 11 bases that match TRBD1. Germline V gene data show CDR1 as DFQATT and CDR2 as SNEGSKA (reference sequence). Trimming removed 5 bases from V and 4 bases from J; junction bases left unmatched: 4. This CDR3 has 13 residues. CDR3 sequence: CSASGTGGYEQYF. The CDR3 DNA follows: TGCAGTGCTTCCGGGACAGGGGGGTACGAGCAGTACTTC.

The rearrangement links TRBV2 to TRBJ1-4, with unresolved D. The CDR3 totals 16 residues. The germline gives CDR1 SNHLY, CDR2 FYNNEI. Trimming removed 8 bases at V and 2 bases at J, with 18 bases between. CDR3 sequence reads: CASHPGDSRTNEKLFF. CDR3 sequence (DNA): TGTGCCAGCCACCCAGGAGATTCGAGGACTAATGAAAAACTGTTTTTT.

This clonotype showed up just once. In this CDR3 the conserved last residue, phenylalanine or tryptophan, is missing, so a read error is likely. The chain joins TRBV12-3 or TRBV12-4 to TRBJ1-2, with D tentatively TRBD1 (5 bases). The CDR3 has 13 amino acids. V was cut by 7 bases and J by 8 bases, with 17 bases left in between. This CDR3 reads CASTEGQARGYTL. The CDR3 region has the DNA TGTGCCAGCACCGAGGGGCAGGCACGGGGCTACACCCTC.

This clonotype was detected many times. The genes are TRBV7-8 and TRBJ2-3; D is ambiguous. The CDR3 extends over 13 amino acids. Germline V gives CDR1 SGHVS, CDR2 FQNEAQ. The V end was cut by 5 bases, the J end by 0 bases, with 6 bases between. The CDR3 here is CASSPYSTDTQYF. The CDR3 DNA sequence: TGTGCCAGCAGCCCTTATAGCACAGATACGCAGTATTTT.

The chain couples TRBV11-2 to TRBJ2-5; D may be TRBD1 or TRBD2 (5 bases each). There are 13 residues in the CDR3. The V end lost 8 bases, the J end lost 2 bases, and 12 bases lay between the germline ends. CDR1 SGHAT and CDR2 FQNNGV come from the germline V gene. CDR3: CASGWDGQETQYF. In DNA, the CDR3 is TGTGCCAGCGGGTGGGACGGACAAGAGACCCAGTACTTC.

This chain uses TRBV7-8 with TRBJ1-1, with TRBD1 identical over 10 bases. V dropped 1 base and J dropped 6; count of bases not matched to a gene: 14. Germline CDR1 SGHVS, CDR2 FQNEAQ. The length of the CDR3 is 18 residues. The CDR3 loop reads CASSLDALTGGAYSEAFF. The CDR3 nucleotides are TGTGCCAGCAGCTTAGATGCATTGACAGGGGGCGCGTACTCTGAAGCTTTCTTT. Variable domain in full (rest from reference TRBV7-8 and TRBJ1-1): GAGVSQSPRYKVAKRGQDVALRCDPISGHVSLFWYQQALGQGPEFLTYFQNEAQLDKSGLPSDRFFAERPEGSVSTLKIQRTQQEDSAVYLCASSLDALTGGAYSEAFFGQGTRLTVV.

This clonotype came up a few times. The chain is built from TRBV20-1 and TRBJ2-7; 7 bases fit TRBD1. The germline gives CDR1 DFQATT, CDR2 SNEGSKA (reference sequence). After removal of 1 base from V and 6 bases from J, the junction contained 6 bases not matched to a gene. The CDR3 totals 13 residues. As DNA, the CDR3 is TGCAGTGCTAGAGTGAGGGGGCTCGGCGAGCAGTACTTC. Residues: CSARVRGLGEQYF.

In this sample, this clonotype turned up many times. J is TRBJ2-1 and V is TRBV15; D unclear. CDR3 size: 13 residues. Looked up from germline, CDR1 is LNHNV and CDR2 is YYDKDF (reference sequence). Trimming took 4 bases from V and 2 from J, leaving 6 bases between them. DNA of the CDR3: TGTGCCACCAGCACGGCGGCCTACAATGAGCAGTTCTTC. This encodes CATSTAAYNEQFF.

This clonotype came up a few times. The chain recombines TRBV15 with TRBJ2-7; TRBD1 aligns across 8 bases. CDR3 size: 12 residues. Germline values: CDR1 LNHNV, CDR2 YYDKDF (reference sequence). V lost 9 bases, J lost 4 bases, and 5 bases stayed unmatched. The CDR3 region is CATGQGGYEQYF. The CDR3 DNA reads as TGTGCCACAGGACAGGGCGGGTACGAGCAGTACTTC.